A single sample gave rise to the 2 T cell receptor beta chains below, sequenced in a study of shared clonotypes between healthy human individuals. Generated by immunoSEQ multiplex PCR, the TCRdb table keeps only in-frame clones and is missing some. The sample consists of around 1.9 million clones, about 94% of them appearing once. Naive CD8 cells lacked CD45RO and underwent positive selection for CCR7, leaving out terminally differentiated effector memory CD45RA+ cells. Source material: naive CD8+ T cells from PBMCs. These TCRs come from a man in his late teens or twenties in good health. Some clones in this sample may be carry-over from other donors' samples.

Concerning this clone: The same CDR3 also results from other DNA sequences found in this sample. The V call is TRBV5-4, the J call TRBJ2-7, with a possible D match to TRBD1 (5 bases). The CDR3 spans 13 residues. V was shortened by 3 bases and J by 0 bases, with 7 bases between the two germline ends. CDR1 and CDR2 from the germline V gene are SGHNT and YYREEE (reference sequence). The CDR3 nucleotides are TGTGCCAGCAGCTCTGACAGCTCCTACGAGCAGTACTTC. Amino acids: CASSSDSSYEQYF.

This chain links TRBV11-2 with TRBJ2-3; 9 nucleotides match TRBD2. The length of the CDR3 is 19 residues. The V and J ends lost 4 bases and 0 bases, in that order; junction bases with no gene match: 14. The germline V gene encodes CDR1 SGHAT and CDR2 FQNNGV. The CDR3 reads CASSSRRGRLAESTDTQYF. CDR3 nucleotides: TGTGCCAGCAGCTCCCGCAGAGGGCGACTAGCGGAAAGCACAGATACGCAGTATTTT.